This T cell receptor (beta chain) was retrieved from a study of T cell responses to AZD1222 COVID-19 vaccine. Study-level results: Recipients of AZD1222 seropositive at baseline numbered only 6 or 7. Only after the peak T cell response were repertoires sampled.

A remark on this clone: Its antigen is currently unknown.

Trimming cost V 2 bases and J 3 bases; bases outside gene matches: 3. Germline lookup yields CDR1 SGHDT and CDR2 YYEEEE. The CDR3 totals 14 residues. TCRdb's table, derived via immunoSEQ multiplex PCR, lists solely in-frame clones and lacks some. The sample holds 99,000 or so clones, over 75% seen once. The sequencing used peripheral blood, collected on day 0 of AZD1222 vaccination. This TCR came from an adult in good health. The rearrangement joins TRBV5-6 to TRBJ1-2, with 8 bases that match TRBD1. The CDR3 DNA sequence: TGTGCCAGCAGCTTTCCGGGACAGGACTATGGCTACACCTTC. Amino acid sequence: CASSFPGQDYGYTF.